These T cell receptor beta chains were read from a single sample in a study of CD8 T cells in ankylosing spondylitis. TCRdb itself ran the 5' RACE reads through MiXCR, one entry per CDR3 protein. Of approximately 400,000 distinct CDR3 sequences listed, roughly a sixth are singletons. The source material was blood, either unsorted or a sorted T cell fraction (not recorded which). The source is a male donor with ankylosing spondylitis. Both conserved end residues are part of each CDR3. The D gene is left open where the match is weak. Clone size is shown for a subset of rows, as once, few, many or a class of expanded clone.

d_gene	v_gene	j_gene	abundance	CDR3aa	CDR3nt
NA	TRBV20-1	TRBJ1-1	many	CSANRDTEAFF	TGCAGTGCCAACCGAGACACTGAAGCTTTCTTT
TRBD1	TRBV27	TRBJ1-2	NA	CASSAGDRGYGYTF	TGTGCCAGCAGTGCCGGGGACAGGGGCTATGGCTACACCTTC
NA	TRBV7-2	TRBJ2-1	few	CASSLIRENNNEQFF	TGTGCCAGCAGCTTAATCCGGGAGAATAACAATGAGCAGTTCTTC
NA	TRBV4-3	TRBJ1-2	few	CASSRGGTSGGYTF	TGCGCCAGCAGCCGGGGAGGGACATCGGGCGGCTACACCTTC
TRBD2	TRBV27	TRBJ2-3	many	CASSSSGGPTDTQYF	TGTGCCAGCAGTTCTAGCGGGGGACCCACAGATACGCAGTATTTT
NA	TRBV2	TRBJ1-2	few	CASSDKGPYGYTF	TGTGCCAGCAGTGATAAAGGCCCGTATGGCTACACCTTC
TRBD2	TRBV2	TRBJ2-3	NA	CASSQLAGGRDTQYF	TGTGCCAGCAGTCAACTAGCGGGGGGGCGGGATACGCAGTATTTT
TRBD1	TRBV29-1	TRBJ1-1	few	CSVVVRTRGNEAFF	TGCAGCGTTGTTGTCAGGACCAGGGGGAATGAAGCTTTCTTT
NA	TRBV2	TRBJ2-1	many	CASRITKNEQFF	TGTGCCAGCAGGATTACGAAGAATGAGCAGTTCTTC
NA	TRBV9	TRBJ1-2	few	CASSVREYYGYTF	TGTGCCAGCAGCGTCAGGGAATACTATGGCTACACCTTC
NA	TRBV7-9	TRBJ2-2	few	CASSLWPANTGELFF	TGTGCCAGCAGCTTATGGCCAGCGAACACCGGGGAGCTGTTTTTT
TRBD2	TRBV4-2	TRBJ2-1	few	CASSRVRGAQQFF	TGTGCCAGCAGCCGAGTGCGGGGGGCCCAGCAGTTCTTC
NA	TRBV12-3/TRBV12-4	TRBJ2-7	many	CASSPLGGSYEQYF	TGTGCCAGCAGTCCATTAGGGGGCTCCTACGAGCAGTACTTC
TRBD1	TRBV12-3/TRBV12-4	TRBJ1-5	few	CASSQTQGAIGNQPQHF	TGTGCCAGCAGCCAGACACAGGGGGCGATTGGCAATCAGCCCCAGCATTTT
TRBD1	TRBV19	TRBJ2-2	NA	CASKSGTGRTGELFF	TGTGCCAGTAAATCCGGGACAGGACGCACCGGGGAGCTGTTTTTT
NA	TRBV12-3/TRBV12-4	TRBJ2-1	many	CASSNVNEQFF	TGTGCCAGCAGTAATGTCAATGAGCAGTTCTTC
NA	TRBV20-1	TRBJ1-2	few	CSARRQSNYGYTF	TGCAGTGCTAGAAGGCAGTCAAACTATGGCTACACCTTC
NA	TRBV18	TRBJ2-2	NA	CASSPRQANTGELFF	TGTGCCAGCTCACCACGCCAGGCAAACACCGGGGAGCTGTTTTTT
NA	TRBV28	TRBJ1-5	NA	CASSQTGSNQPQHF	TGTGCCAGCAGCCAGACAGGTAGCAATCAGCCCCAGCATTTT
TRBD1	TRBV12-3/TRBV12-4	TRBJ1-2	NA	CASSDRGRVYGYTF	TGTGCCAGCAGTGACAGGGGGCGTGTCTATGGCTACACCTTC
TRBD2	TRBV12-3/TRBV12-4	TRBJ2-7	many	CASSRLAGSYEQYF	TGTGCCAGCAGTCGACTAGCGGGATCCTACGAGCAGTACTTC
NA	TRBV12-3/TRBV12-4	TRBJ2-2	many	CASSSLVAGELFF	TGTGCCAGCAGTTCCCTCGTTGCCGGGGAGCTGTTTTTT
TRBD1	TRBV28	TRBJ1-5	few	CASSRRQGINQPQHF	TGTGCCAGCAGCCGTAGACAGGGGATTAATCAGCCCCAGCATTTT
NA	TRBV2	TRBJ1-1	few	CASSEGVGEAFF	TGTGCCAGCAGTGAGGGGGTCGGGGAAGCTTTCTTT
NA	TRBV2	TRBJ1-5	few	CASSYVNQPQHF	TGTGCCAGCAGTTACGTCAATCAGCCCCAGCATTTT
TRBD1	TRBV6-5	TRBJ1-5	NA	CASRQGDQPQHF	TGTGCCAGCCGGCAGGGGGATCAGCCCCAGCATTTT
NA	TRBV6-5	TRBJ2-3	many	CASSYSTGRDTQYF	TGTGCCAGCAGTTACTCGACTGGAAGAGATACGCAGTATTTT
TRBD2	TRBV20-1	TRBJ2-1	few	CSAGTSGRASSEQFF	TGCAGTGCCGGGACTAGCGGGAGGGCCTCGTCCGAGCAGTTCTTC
NA	TRBV9	TRBJ2-2	few	CASSVAQGGTGELFF	TGTGCCAGCAGCGTAGCTCAGGGTGGCACCGGGGAGCTGTTTTTT
NA	TRBV10-3	TRBJ1-1	many	CAISESVGGTGTEAFF	TGTGCCATCAGTGAGTCGGTTGGGGGGACGGGCACTGAAGCTTTCTTT
TRBD2	TRBV29-1	TRBJ2-1	NA	CSVGTSVYNEQFF	TGCAGCGTTGGGACTAGCGTCTACAATGAGCAGTTCTTC
NA	TRBV20-1	TRBJ2-3	few	CSARDRSRVPDTQYF	TGCAGTGCTAGAGATCGGAGCAGGGTCCCAGATACGCAGTATTTT
TRBD2	TRBV4-2	TRBJ2-7	NA	CASSQEWTSGTYEQYF	TGTGCCAGCAGCCAAGAGTGGACTAGCGGTACCTACGAGCAGTACTTC
NA	TRBV5-8	TRBJ2-5	NA	CASRSTGQETQYF	TGTGCCAGCAGATCTACAGGGCAAGAGACCCAGTACTTC
NA	TRBV20-1	TRBJ2-3	few	CSARVPFRTDTQYF	TGCAGTGCTAGAGTTCCCTTCCGCACAGATACGCAGTATTTT
NA	TRBV7-9	TRBJ1-2	NA	CASSLVVESYGYTF	TGTGCCAGCAGCTTAGTTGTCGAGTCCTATGGCTACACCTTC
NA	TRBV7-6	TRBJ1-4	NA	CASRKFAGATNEKLFF	TGTGCCAGCAGGAAATTCGCAGGAGCAACTAATGAAAAACTGTTTTTT
NA	TRBV5-1	TRBJ1-1	few	CASSLTRMVGTEAFF	TGCGCCAGCAGCCTAACACGAATGGTAGGCACTGAAGCTTTCTTT
TRBD1	TRBV7-2	TRBJ2-5	NA	CASRDRGTSETQYF	TGTGCCAGCAGGGACAGGGGGACATCCGAGACCCAGTACTTC
TRBD2	TRBV15	TRBJ2-1	NA	CATSRLAGFNEQFF	TGTGCCACCAGCAGACTAGCGGGGTTCAATGAGCAGTTCTTC
NA	TRBV11-3	TRBJ1-5	few	CASSLLGGNNQPQHF	TGTGCCAGCAGCTTATTAGGCGGGAACAATCAGCCCCAGCATTTT
NA	TRBV7-9	TRBJ1-5	few	CASSSGPRRNQPQHF	TGTGCCAGCAGCTCGGGCCCCCGTCGGAATCAGCCCCAGCATTTT
NA	TRBV6-1	TRBJ2-3	NA	CASRGGATDTQYF	TGTGCCAGCAGGGGGGGGGCCACAGATACGCAGTATTTT
NA	TRBV6-1	TRBJ2-1	NA	CASSESSRGRVSSYNEQFF	TGTGCCAGCAGTGAATCCTCCCGGGGCAGAGTCAGCTCCTACAATGAGCAGTTCTTC
NA	TRBV6-1	TRBJ2-1	NA	CAGRRDNNYNEQFF	TGTGCCGGCCGCCGGGACAATAACTACAATGAGCAGTTCTTC
NA	TRBV10-3	TRBJ1-2	few	CAISKAEGSGYGYTF	TGTGCCATCAGTAAAGCGGAGGGTTCGGGCTATGGCTACACTTTC
NA	TRBV2	TRBJ2-2	few	CASTDSTGELFF	TGTGCCAGCACGGACAGCACCGGGGAGCTGTTTTTT
NA	TRBV18	TRBJ1-2	NA	CASSPAETYGYTF	TGTGCCAGCTCACCGGCAGAAACCTATGGCTACACCTTC
NA	TRBV5-1	TRBJ1-2	many	CASSFDSGNYGYTF	TGCGCCAGCAGCTTCGACAGTGGGAACTATGGCTACACCTTC
TRBD2	TRBV27	TRBJ2-1	NA	CASSLFSLAGNMVNEQFF	TGTGCCAGCAGTTTATTTAGTCTAGCGGGGAACATGGTGAATGAGCAGTTCTTC
NA	TRBV5-1	TRBJ2-1	few	CASSTVTGKYNEQFF	TGCGCCAGCAGCACCGTGACGGGAAAGTACAATGAGCAGTTCTTC